This T cell receptor beta chain was sequenced during a study of blood T cell repertoires in COVID-19. Study as a whole: The samples span acute and convalescent COVID-19 from the United States, Italy and Spain.

The germline V gene has CDR1 SGHNT and CDR2 YENEEA. CDR3 size: 13 residues. Trimming left V 3 bases short and J 0 bases short, with 5 bases between. Some clones are missing from TCRdb's copy, which holds only in-frame ones; the method was immunoSEQ multiplex PCR. The data hold more than 300,000 clones, with 85% to 95% observed a single time. Those who participated ranged in age from 18 to 89 years and resided in approximately 26 US areas. Allocation to cohorts depended on clinical history reported by the participants. A PCR-confirmed or clinician-diagnosed COVID-19 case had contacted exposed participants within 2 weeks of entry.

This chain connects TRBV11-3 to TRBJ1-1; no definite D call. This clonotype originated in a woman aged 30 to 39 who had been exposed to COVID-19. The specimen was PBMCs or T cells enriched from blood (not recorded which). CDR3 amino acids: CASSFTVNTEAFF. The CDR3 nucleotides read TGTGCCAGCAGCTTCACAGTGAACACTGAAGCTTTCTTT.